A selection of T cell receptor beta chains follows, all from one sample in a study of siplizumab effects on memory and regulatory T cells. The method was immunoSEQ multiplex PCR; TCRdb's version includes in-frame clones alone and lacks a portion of them. Of approximately 84,000 clones in the sample, around 93% were seen once. Sequenced sample: CD8+ T cells sorted from blood. The receptors were gathered from a human donor in good health. Both conserved end residues are part of each CDR3. Fields, in order: J gene, clone size, D gene, V gene, CDR3 DNA, CDR3 protein. D genes are given only for firm matches. Part of the rows lack a size; the others show once, few, many or a class for expanded clones.

TRBJ2-2 | . | TRBD1 | TRBV6-4 | TGTGCCAGCAGTGACAGTGGACAGGGGGCGGGAGAGCTGTTTTTT | CASSDSGQGAGELFF
TRBJ2-3 | once | TRBD1 | TRBV5-6 | TGTGCCAGCAGCGCCCGGGACAGGACAGATACGCAGTATTTT | CASSARDRTDTQYF
TRBJ2-1 | . | TRBD2 | TRBV7-9 | TGTGCCAGCACCAGGACTAGCACAAACAATGAGCAGTTCTTC | CASTRTSTNNEQFF
TRBJ2-4 | . | . | TRBV12-5 | TGTGCTAGTGGTTTGGGGACGGGTCAAAACATTCAGTACTTC | CASGLGTGQNIQYF
TRBJ2-3 | once | . | TRBV7-9 | TGTGCCAGCAGCGGTACAGGACTGGCTAGCACAGATACGCAGTATTTT | CASSGTGLASTDTQYF
TRBJ1-1 | . | . | TRBV6-6 | TGTGCCAGCAGTTACTCTGAAGGTGAAGCTTTCTTT | CASSYSEGEAFF
TRBJ2-2 | . | . | TRBV27 | TGTGCCAGCAGTTTGGGGCCGAGCACCGGGGAGCTGTTTTTT | CASSLGPSTGELFF
TRBJ1-2 | . | TRBD1 | TRBV19 | TGTGCCAGTACGACAGGGCTAGGCGGCTACACCTTC | CASTTGLGGYTF
TRBJ2-3 | . | . | TRBV14 | TGTGCCAGGTTGGGCACAGATACGCAGTATTTT | CARLGTDTQYF
TRBJ2-4 | . | . | TRBV28 | TGTGCCAGCAGTTTTAACCCCATAGAGACCAAAAACATTCAGTACTTC | CASSFNPIETKNIQYF
TRBJ2-1 | . | . | TRBV9 | TGTGCCAGCAGCGTAGCGGTATCGGGAGCATCCTCCTACAATGAGCAGTTCTTC | CASSVAVSGASSYNEQFF
TRBJ2-3 | . | . | TRBV27 | TGTGCCAGCAGTTACGGGAGCACAGATACGCAGTATTTT | CASSYGSTDTQYF
TRBJ2-4 | . | TRBD1 | TRBV28 | TGTGCCAGCAGTTTATTCACAGGGGGCCTAAACATTCAGTACTTC | CASSLFTGGLNIQYF
TRBJ2-7 | . | . | TRBV27 | TGTGCCAGCAGTATAGGGGGGACCTTCTACGAGCAGTACTTC | CASSIGGTFYEQYF
TRBJ2-7 | . | TRBD2 | TRBV27 | TGTGCCAGCAGTTTAGGACTAGGGGACTACGAGCAGTACTTC | CASSLGLGDYEQYF
TRBJ2-3 | . | TRBD2 | TRBV6-5 | TGTGCCAGCAGTTACGCAGCGGGAGGCCCAGATACGCAGTATTTT | CASSYAAGGPDTQYF
TRBJ1-1 | once | . | TRBV7-9 | TGTGCCAGCAGTCTACCCCGGGACACAAGTTTGGGCACTGAAGCTTTCTTT | CASSLPRDTSLGTEAFF
TRBJ2-6 | . | . | TRBV19 | TGTGCCAGTAGTCTGCTCGGAGACTCTGGGGCCAACGTCCTGACTTTC | CASSLLGDSGANVLTF
TRBJ2-7 | . | . | TRBV27 | TGTGCCAGCAGTTTGTACAGTTCCTCCTACGAGCAGTACTTC | CASSLYSSSYEQYF
TRBJ2-5 | . | TRBD1 | TRBV27 | TGTGCCAGCAGCCCTGACAGGGGAAGCCAAGAGACCCAGTACTTC | CASSPDRGSQETQYF
TRBJ2-1 | once | . | TRBV5-4 | TGTGCCAGCAGCCCGACTGGCCTGGGCCCTAATGAGCAGTTCTTC | CASSPTGLGPNEQFF
TRBJ2-1 | . | . | TRBV9 | TGTGCCAGCAGCGTAGCTGGAGCCTCGGGCAATGAGCAGTTCTTC | CASSVAGASGNEQFF
TRBJ1-1 | once | . | TRBV19 | TGTGCCAGTAGTATATGGACAGACACTGAAGCTTTCTTT | CASSIWTDTEAFF
TRBJ2-6 | . | TRBD1 | TRBV18 | TGTGCCAGCTCACCACAGCGACGGGACAGGGGGCTCTCTGGGGCCAACGTCCTGACTTTC | CASSPQRRDRGLSGANVLTF
TRBJ2-1 | . | TRBD2 | TRBV7-9 | TGTGCCAGCAGCGTGCGGACTAGCGGGATCGATGAGCAGTTCTTC | CASSVRTSGIDEQFF
TRBJ1-2 | . | . | TRBV28 | TGTGCCAGCAGTCAAAACATGATCCAGGCAGGCGGGGGCGGCTACACCTTC | CASSQNMIQAGGGGYTF
TRBJ1-5 | . | . | TRBV6-6 | TGTGCCAGCAGTCTGGGGGTTAGCAATCAGCCCCAGCATTTT | CASSLGVSNQPQHF
TRBJ2-3 | . | TRBD2 | TRBV27 | TGTGCCAGCAGTTTGGGGGTTGCTAGCGGGATTTCAGATACGCAGTATTTT | CASSLGVASGISDTQYF
TRBJ2-7 | . | . | TRBV30 | TGTGCCTGGAGTCCGTACAGGGCGGGGACGACGTTCTACGAGCAGTACTTC | CAWSPYRAGTTFYEQYF
TRBJ1-2 | . | . | TRBV4-2 | TGTGCCAGCAGCCCTCCCGCGGATGGCTACACCTTC | CASSPPADGYTF
TRBJ1-4 | . | . | TRBV6-1 | TGTGCCAGCAGTGAATGGTGGGACCTGGGGACATCTAATCTCGCAACTAATGAAAAACTGTTTTTT | CASSEWWDLGTSNLATNEKLFF
TRBJ1-1 | . | . | TRBV13 | TGTGCCAGCAGCTTAGGCAACACTGAAGCTTTCTTT | CASSLGNTEAFF
TRBJ2-2 | . | . | TRBV4-1 | TGCGCCAGCAGCCAATGGGGGGGGCGGATCACCGGGGAGCTGTTTTTT | CASSQWGGRITGELFF
TRBJ2-4 | . | . | TRBV4-1 | TGCGCCAGCAGCCAAGTATATCTCGCCGGTGGGGATAACATTCAGTACTTC | CASSQVYLAGGDNIQYF
TRBJ1-2 | . | . | TRBV4-2 | TGTGCCAGCAGCCAAGGACGGGGGCTGGACTATGGCTACACCTTC | CASSQGRGLDYGYTF
TRBJ2-7 | once | . | TRBV6-5 | TGTGCCAGCAGTTACGCACTAGACCCCTACGAGCAGTACTTC | CASSYALDPYEQYF
TRBJ2-7 | . | . | TRBV4-1 | TGCGCCAGCAGCCCCGCTAGCTGGAGCTCCTACGAGCAGTACTTC | CASSPASWSSYEQYF
TRBJ1-2 | . | TRBD1 | TRBV19 | TGTGCCAGTAGTTTTGGGGGACAGGCGCATGGCTACACCTTC | CASSFGGQAHGYTF
TRBJ2-7 | . | . | TRBV4-1 | TGCGCCAGCAGTCAACTAGAAGGACACCCCTACGAGCAGTACTTC | CASSQLEGHPYEQYF
TRBJ2-1 | once | TRBD2 | TRBV7-8 | TGTGCCAGCAGCTTCTCCCCGGGAGGGGCGGCCAATGAGCAGTTCTTC | CASSFSPGGAANEQFF
TRBJ2-1 | . | TRBD2 | TRBV7-3 | TGTGCCAGCAGTCCGAGCGGGAGCTCCTACAATGAGCAGTTCTTC | CASSPSGSSYNEQFF
TRBJ2-7 | . | TRBD2 | TRBV7-9 | TGTGCCAGCACCCCCGGTGGGGGGGAGGACGAGCAGTACTTC | CASTPGGGEDEQYF
TRBJ2-3 | . | . | TRBV10-1 | TGCGCCAGCAGTGAAGGTTACAACACAGATACGCAGTATTTT | CASSEGYNTDTQYF
TRBJ1-2 | . | . | TRBV9 | TGTGCCAGCAGTCTACACGGGGGGACATCCTATGGCTACACCTTC | CASSLHGGTSYGYTF
TRBJ2-7 | . | . | TRBV4-1 | TGCGCCAGCAGCCAAGAGGGGCCGGTCAGCTCCTACGAGCAGTACTTC | CASSQEGPVSSYEQYF
TRBJ2-2 | . | . | TRBV5-5 | TGTGCCAGCAGCCAACATAACTCGGGTGAGAGGACCGGGGAGCTGTTTTTT | CASSQHNSGERTGELFF
TRBJ2-1 | . | TRBD2 | TRBV19 | TGTGCCAGTAACAAAGTAGCGGGAGGCCTCAATGAGCAGTTCTTC | CASNKVAGGLNEQFF
TRBJ2-7 | . | TRBD1 | TRBV9 | TGTGCCAGCAGCGGCCGGGACAGGATAATCTACGAGCAGTACTTC | CASSGRDRIIYEQYF
TRBJ2-1 | . | TRBD2 | TRBV11-2 | TGTGCCAGCAGCTTAGTCTTTGCTAGCGGATACTCCTACAATGAGCAGTTCTTC | CASSLVFASGYSYNEQFF
TRBJ1-1 | . | . | TRBV19 | TGTGCCAGTAGTATACAACCAGGCCGTGCCCAAGCTTTCTTT | CASSIQPGRAQAFF
TRBJ2-3 | . | . | TRBV7-9 | TGTGCCAGCAGCTTCCCAGGGTCAGATACGCAGTATTTT | CASSFPGSDTQYF
TRBJ2-3 | . | TRBD1 | TRBV5-1 | TGCGCCAGCAGCTTTGGGACAGATTACACAGATACGCAGTATTTT | CASSFGTDYTDTQYF
TRBJ2-1 | . | . | TRBV4-1 | TGCGCCAGCAGCCAAGATCCTCGGACGGTTAGCTCCTACAATGAGCAGTTCTTC | CASSQDPRTVSSYNEQFF
TRBJ2-7 | . | TRBD1 | TRBV6-6 | TGTGCCAGCAGTTTGGGGACAGGGGGCTACGAGCAGTACTTC | CASSLGTGGYEQYF
TRBJ2-1 | . | . | TRBV13 | TGTGCCAGCAGCTTACGCCAAGAGGGGGCGGGATACAATGAGCAGTTCTTC | CASSLRQEGAGYNEQFF